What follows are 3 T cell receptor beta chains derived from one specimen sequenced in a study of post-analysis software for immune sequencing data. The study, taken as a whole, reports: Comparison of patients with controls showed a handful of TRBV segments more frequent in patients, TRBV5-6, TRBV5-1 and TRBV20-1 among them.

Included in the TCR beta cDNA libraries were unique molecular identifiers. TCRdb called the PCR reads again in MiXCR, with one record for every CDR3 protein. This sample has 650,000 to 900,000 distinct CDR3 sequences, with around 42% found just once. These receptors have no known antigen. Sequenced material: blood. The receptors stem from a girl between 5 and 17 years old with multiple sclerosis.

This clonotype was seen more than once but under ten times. The CDR3 protein is CSVVGGRGNNSYEQYF. CDR3 sequence (DNA): TGCAGCGTTGTGGGGGGGCGTGGGAATAACTCCTACGAGCAGTACTTC. The chain has TRBV29-1 and TRBJ2-7; tentative D call: TRBD2 (7 bases). V gave up 4 bases and J gave up 0 bases, with 19 bases separating them. Germline lookup yields CDR1 SQVTM and CDR2 ANQGSEA. The CDR3 is 16 amino acids.

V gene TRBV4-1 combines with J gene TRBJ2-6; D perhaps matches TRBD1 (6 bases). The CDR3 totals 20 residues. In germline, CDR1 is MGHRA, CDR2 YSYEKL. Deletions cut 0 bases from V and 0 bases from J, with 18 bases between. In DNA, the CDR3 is TGCGCCAGCAGCCAAGATGGTCGGGGCAGGGGAAGCTCTGGGGCCAACGTCCTGACTTTC. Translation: CASSQDGRGRGSSGANVLTF.

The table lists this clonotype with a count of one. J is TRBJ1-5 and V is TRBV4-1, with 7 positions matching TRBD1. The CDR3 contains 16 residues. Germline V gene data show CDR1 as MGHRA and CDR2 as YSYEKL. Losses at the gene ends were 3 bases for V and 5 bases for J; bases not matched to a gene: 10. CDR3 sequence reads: CASSHALDRVDQPQHF. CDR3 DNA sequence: TGCGCCAGCAGCCACGCCCTAGACAGGGTCGATCAGCCCCAGCATTTT.